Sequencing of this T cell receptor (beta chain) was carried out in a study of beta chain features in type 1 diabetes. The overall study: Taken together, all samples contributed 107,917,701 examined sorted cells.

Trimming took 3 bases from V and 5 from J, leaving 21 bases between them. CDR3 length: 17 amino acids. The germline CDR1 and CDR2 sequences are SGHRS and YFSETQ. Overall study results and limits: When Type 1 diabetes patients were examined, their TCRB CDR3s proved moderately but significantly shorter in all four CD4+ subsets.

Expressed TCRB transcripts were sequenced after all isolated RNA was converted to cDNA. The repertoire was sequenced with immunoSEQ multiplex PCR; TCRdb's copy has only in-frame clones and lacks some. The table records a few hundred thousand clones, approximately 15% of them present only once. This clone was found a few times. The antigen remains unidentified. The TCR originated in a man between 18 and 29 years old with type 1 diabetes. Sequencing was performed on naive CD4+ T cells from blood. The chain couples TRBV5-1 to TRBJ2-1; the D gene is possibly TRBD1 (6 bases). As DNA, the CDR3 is TGCGCCAGCAGCTCCTGGCAGGACAGAACTTTCGACAATGAGCAGTTCTTC. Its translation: CASSSWQDRTFDNEQFF.